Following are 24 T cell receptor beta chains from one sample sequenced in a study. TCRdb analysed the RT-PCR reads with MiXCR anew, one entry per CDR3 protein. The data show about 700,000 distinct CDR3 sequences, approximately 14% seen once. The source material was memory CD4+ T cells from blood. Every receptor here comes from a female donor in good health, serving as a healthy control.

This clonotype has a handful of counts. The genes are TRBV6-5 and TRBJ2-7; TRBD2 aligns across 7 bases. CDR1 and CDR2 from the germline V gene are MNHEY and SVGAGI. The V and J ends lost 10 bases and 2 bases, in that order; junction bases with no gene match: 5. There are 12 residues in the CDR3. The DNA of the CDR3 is TGTGCCACGTCTAGCGGAGCCTACGAGCAGTACTTC. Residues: CATSSGAYEQYF.

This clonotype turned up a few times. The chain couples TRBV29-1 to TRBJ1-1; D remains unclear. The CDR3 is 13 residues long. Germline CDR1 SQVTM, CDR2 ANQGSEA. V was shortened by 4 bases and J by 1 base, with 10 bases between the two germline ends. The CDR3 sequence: CSVVTVGNTEAFF. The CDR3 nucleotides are TGCAGCGTTGTCACTGTGGGGAACACTGAAGCTTTCTTT.

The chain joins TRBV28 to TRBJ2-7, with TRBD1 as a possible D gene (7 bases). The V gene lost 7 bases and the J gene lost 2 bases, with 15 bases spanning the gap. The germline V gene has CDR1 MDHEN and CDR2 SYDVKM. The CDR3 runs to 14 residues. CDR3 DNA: TGTGCCAGCACCTCGGGGGACAGTGCCTACGAGCAGTACTTC. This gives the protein CASTSGDSAYEQYF.

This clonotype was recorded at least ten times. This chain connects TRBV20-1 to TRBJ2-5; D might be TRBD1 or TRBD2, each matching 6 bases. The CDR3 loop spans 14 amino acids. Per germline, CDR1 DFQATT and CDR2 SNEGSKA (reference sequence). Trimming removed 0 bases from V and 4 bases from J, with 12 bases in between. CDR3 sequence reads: CSARDQGGGETQYF. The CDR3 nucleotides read TGCAGTGCTAGAGATCAAGGGGGAGGAGAGACCCAGTACTTC.

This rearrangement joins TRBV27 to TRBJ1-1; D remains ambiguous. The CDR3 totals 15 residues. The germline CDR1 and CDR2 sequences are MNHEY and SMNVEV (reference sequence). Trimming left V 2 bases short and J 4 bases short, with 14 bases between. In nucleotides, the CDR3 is TGTGCCAGCAGTTTAAGGGCAGGCCGGGGCACTGAAGCTTTCTTT. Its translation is CASSLRAGRGTEAFF.

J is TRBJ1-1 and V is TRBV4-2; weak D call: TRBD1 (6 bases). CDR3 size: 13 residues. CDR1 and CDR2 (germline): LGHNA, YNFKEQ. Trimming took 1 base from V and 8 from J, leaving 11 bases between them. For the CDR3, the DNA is TGTGCCAGCAGCCAAGCCGCGACAGGAGAAGCTTTCTTT. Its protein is CASSQAATGEAFF.

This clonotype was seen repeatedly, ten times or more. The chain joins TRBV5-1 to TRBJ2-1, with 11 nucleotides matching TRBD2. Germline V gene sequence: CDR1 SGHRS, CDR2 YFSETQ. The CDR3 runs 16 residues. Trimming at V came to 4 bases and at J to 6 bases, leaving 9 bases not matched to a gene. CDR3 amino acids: CASSPPGLAAINEQFF. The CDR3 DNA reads TGCGCCAGCAGCCCACCGGGACTAGCGGCCATCAATGAGCAGTTCTTC.

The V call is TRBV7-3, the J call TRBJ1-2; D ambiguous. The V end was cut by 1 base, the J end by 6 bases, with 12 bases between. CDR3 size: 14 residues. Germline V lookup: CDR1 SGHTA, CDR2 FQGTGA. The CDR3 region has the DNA TGTGCCAGCAGCTTAAATCTGGGTGGGGATGGCTACACCTTC. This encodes CASSLNLGGDGYTF.

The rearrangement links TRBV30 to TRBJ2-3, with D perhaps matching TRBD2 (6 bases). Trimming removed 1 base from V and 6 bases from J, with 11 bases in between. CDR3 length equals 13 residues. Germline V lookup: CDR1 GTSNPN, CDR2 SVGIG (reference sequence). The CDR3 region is CAWSGRVLDTQYF. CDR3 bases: TGTGCCTGGAGTGGGAGGGTGCTGGATACGCAGTATTTT.

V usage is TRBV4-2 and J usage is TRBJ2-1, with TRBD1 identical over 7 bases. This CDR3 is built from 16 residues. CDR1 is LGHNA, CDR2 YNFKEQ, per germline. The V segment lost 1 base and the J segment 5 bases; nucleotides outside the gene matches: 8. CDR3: CASSQGSTGENNEQFF. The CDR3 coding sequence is TGTGCCAGCAGCCAAGGTAGTACAGGGGAAAACAATGAGCAGTTCTTC.

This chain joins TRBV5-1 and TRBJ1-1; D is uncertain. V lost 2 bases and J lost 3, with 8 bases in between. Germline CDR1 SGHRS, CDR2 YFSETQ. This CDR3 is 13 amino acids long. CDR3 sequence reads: CASSFNGDTEAFF. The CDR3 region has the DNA TGCGCCAGCAGCTTCAACGGGGACACTGAAGCTTTCTTT. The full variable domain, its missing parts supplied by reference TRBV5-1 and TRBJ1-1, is KAGVTQTPRYLIKTRGQQVTLSCSPISGHRSVSWYQQTPGQGLQFLFEYFSETQRNKGNFPGRFSGRQFSNSRSEMNVSTLELGDSALYLCASSFNGDTEAFFGQGTRLTVV.

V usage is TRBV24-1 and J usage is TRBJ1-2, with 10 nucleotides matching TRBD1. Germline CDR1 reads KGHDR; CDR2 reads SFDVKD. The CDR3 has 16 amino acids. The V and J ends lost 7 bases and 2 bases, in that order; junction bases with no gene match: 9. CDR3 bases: TGTGCCACCAGCGAGACAGGGGGCAGTAAGAACTATGGCTACACCTTC. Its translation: CATSETGGSKNYGYTF.

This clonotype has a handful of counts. DNA for the CDR3: TGCAGCGTTGTTAGGGCGAGCACAGATACGCAGTATTTT. This sequence encodes CSVVRASTDTQYF. This rearrangement joins TRBV29-1 to TRBJ2-3; D is unclear. CDR3 size: 13 residues. Per germline, CDR1 SQVTM and CDR2 ANQGSEA. Trimming took 4 bases from V and 0 from J, leaving 8 bases between them.

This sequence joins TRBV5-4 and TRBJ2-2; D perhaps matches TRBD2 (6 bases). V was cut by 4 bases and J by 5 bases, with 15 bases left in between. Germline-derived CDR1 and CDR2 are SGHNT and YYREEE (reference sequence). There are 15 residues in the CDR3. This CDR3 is CASSTGTPGTGELFF. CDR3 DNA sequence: TGTGCCAGCAGCACCGGGACTCCCGGAACCGGGGAGCTGTTTTTT.

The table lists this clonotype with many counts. CDR3 coding DNA: TGTGCCAGCGGAAAAGAGACCCAGTACTTC. It is translated as CASGKETQYF. This chain joins TRBV6-6 and TRBJ2-5; D gene uncertain. CDR3 size: 10 residues. Germline CDR1 MNHNY, CDR2 SVGAGI (reference sequence). Trimming pared 8 bases from V and 3 bases from J, leaving 4 bases between.

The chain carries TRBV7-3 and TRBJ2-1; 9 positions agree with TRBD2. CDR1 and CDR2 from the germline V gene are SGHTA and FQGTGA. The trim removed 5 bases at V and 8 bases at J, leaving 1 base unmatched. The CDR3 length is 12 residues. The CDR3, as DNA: TGTGCCAGCAGCCAGCGGGAGGATGAGCAGTTCTTC. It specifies CASSQREDEQFF. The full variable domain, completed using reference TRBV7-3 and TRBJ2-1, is GAGVSQTPSNKVTEKGKYVELRCDPISGHTALYWYRQSLGQGPEFLIYFQGTGAADDSGLPNDRFFAVRPEGSVSTLKIQRTERGDSAVYLCASSQREDEQFFGPGTRLTVL.

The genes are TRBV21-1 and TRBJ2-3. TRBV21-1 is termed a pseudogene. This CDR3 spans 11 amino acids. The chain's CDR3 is CASSKVNTQYF. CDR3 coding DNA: TGTGCCAGCAGCAAAGTAAATACGCAGTATTTT.

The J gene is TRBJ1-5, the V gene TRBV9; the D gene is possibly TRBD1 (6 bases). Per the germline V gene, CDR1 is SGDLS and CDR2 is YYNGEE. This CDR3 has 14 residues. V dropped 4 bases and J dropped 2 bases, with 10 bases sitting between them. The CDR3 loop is CASSTGLGNQPQHF. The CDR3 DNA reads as TGTGCCAGCAGCACAGGGTTAGGCAATCAGCCCCAGCATTTT.

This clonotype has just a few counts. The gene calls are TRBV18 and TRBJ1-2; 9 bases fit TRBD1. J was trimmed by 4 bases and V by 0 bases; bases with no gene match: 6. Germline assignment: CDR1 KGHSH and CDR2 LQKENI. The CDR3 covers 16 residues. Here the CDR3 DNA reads TGTGCCAGCTCACCACCAGGCGGGACAGGGATCTATGGCTACACCTTC. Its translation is CASSPPGGTGIYGYTF.

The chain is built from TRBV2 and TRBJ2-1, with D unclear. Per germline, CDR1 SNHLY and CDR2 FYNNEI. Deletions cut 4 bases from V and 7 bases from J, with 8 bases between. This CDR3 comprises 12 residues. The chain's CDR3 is CASSANENEQFF. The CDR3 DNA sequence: TGTGCCAGCAGTGCGAATGAGAATGAGCAGTTCTTC. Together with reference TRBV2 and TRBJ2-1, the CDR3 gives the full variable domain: EPEVTQTPSHQVTQMGQEVILRCVPISNHLYFYWYRQILGQKVEFLVSFYNNEISEKSEIFDDQFSVERPDGSNFTLKIRSTKLEDSAMYFCASSANENEQFFGPGTRLTVL.

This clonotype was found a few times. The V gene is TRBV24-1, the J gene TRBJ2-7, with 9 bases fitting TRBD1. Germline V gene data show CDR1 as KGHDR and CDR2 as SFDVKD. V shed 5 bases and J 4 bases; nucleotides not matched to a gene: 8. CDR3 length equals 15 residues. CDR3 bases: TGTGCCACCAGTGTGGGGGGACAGGGAGAGTACGAGCAGTACTTC. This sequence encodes CATSVGGQGEYEQYF.

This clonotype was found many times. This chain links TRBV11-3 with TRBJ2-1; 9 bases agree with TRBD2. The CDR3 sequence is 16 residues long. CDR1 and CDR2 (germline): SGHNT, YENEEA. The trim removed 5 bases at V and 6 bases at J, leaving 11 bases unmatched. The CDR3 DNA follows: TGTGCCAGCAGCCAAGAAGGGTCTAGCGGGATCAATGAGCAGTTCTTC. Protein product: CASSQEGSSGINEQFF. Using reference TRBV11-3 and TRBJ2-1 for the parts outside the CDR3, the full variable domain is EAGVVQSPRYKIIEKKQPVAFWCNPISGHNTLYWYLQNLGQGPELLIRYENEEAVDDSQLPKDRFSAERLKGVDSTLKIQPAELGDSAVYLCASSQEGSSGINEQFFGPGTRLTVL.

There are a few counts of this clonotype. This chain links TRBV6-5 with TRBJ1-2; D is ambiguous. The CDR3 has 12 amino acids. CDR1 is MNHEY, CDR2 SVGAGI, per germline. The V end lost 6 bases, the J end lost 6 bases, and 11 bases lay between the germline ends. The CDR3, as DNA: TGTGCCAGCAGATCGGTTCTGGATGGCTACACCTTC. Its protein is CASRSVLDGYTF.

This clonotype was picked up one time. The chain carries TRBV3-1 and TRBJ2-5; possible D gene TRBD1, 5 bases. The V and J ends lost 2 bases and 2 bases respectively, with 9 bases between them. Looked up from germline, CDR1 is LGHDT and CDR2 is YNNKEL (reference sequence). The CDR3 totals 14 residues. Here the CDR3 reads CASSQNQGQETQYF. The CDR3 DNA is TGTGCCAGCAGCCAAAACCAGGGTCAAGAGACCCAGTACTTC.